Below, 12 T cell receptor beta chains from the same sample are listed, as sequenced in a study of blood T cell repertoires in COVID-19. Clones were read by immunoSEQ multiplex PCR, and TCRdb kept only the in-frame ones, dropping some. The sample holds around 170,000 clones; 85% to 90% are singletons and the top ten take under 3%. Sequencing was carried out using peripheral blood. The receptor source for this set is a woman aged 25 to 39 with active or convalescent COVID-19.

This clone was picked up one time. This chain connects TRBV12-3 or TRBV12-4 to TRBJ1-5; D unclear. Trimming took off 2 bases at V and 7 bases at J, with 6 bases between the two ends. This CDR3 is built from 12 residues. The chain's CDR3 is CASSLYLQPQHF. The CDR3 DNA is TGTGCCAGCAGTTTATATCTGCAGCCCCAGCATTTT.

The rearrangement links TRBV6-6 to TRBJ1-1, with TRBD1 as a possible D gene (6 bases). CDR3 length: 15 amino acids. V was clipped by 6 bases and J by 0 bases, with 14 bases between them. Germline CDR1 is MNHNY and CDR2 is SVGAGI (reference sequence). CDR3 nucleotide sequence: TGTGCCAGCAGAGAAGACAGGCCCATGAACACTGAAGCTTTCTTT. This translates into CASREDRPMNTEAFF.

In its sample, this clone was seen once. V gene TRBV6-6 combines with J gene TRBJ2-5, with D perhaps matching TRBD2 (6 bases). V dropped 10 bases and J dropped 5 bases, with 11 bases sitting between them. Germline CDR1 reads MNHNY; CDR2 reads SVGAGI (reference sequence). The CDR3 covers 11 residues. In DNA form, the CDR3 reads TGTGCCACCACAACTAGCGAGACCCAGTACTTC. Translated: CATTTSETQYF.

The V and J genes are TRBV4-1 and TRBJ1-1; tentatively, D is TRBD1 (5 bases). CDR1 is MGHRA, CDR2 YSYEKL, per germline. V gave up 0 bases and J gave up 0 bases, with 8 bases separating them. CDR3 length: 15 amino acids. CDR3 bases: TGCGCCAGCAGCCAAGATATGGACATGAACACTGAAGCTTTCTTT. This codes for CASSQDMDMNTEAFF.

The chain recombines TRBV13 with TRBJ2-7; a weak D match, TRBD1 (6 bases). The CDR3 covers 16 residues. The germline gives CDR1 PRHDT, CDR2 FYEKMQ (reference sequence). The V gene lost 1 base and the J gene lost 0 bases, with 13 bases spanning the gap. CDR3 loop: CASSLDRERGSYEQYF. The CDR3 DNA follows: TGTGCCAGCAGCTTAGACAGGGAGAGGGGCTCCTACGAGCAGTACTTC.

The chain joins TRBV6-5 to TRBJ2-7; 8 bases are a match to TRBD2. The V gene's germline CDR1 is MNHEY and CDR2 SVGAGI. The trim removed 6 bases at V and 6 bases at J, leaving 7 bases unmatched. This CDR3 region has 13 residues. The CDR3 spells CASRPGLVSEQYF. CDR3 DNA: TGTGCCAGCAGACCGGGACTAGTCTCCGAGCAGTACTTC.

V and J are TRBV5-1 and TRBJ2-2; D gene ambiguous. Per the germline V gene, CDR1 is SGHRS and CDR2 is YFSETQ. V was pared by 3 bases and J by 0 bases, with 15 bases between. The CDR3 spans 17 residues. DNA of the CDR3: TGCGCCAGCAGCTGGCCTCTGGCCAATCCGAACACCGGGGAGCTGTTTTTT. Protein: CASSWPLANPNTGELFF. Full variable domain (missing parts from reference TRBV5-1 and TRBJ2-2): KAGVTQTPRYLIKTRGQQVTLSCSPISGHRSVSWYQQTPGQGLQFLFEYFSETQRNKGNFPGRFSGRQFSNSRSEMNVSTLELGDSALYLCASSWPLANPNTGELFFGEGSRLTVL.

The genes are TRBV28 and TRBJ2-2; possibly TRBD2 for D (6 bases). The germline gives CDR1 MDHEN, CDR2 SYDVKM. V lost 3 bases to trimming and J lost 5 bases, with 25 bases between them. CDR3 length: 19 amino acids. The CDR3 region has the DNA TGTGCCAGCAGTTTTGTGGGTCTTCTCGGGCGGGGCGGGACCGGGGAGCTGTTTTTT. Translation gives CASSFVGLLGRGGTGELFF. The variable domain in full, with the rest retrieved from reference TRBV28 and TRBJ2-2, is DVKVTQSSRYLVKRTGEKVFLECVQDMDHENMFWYRQDPGLGLRLIYFSYDVKMKEKGDIPEGYSVSREKKERFSLILESASTNQTSMYLCASSFVGLLGRGGTGELFFGEGSRLTVL.

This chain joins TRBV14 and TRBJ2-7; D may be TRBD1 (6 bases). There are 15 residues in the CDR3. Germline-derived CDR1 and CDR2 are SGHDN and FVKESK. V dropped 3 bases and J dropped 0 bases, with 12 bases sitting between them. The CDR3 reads CASSHSGHISYEQYF. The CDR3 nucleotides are TGTGCCAGCAGCCATTCGGGACACATCTCCTACGAGCAGTACTTC.

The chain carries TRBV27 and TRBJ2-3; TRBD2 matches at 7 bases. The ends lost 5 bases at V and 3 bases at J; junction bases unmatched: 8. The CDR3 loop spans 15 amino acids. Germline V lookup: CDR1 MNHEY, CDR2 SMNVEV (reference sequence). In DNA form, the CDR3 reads TGTGCCAGCAGTCACGGGGGAGGGACGACAGATACGCAGTATTTT. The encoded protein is CASSHGGGTTDTQYF.

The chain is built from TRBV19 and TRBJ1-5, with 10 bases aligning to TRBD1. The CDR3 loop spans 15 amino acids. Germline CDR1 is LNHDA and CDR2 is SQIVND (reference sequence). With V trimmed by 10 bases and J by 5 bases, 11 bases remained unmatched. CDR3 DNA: TGTGCCATCTCCCGGGACAGGGGAACTTATCAGCCCCAGCATTTT. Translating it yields CAISRDRGTYQPQHF.

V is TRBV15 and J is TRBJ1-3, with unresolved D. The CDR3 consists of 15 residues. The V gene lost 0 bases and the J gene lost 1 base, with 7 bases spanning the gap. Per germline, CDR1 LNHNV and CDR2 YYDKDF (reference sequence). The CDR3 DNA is TGTGCCACCAGCAGAGATCGAGATTCTGGAAACACCATATATTTT. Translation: CATSRDRDSGNTIYF.